The 10 T cell receptor beta chains below all came from one sample that was sequenced in a study of metastatic and nonmetastatic thyroid tumors. Patients underwent thyroid surgery, and none had received any treatment before it. TCRdb reanalyzed the PCR reads with MiXCR. The table lists 30,000 to 40,000 clones, 25% to 30% of them singletons. Material for sequencing was blood. These receptors all stem from a female donor with papillary thyroid cancer or a benign thyroid nodule (not recorded which). Some clones in this sample may be carry-over from other donors' samples.

This chain links TRBV2 with TRBJ1-1; no clear D. The CDR3 consists of 13 residues. From germline, CDR1 is SNHLY and CDR2 FYNNEI. Trimming took off 4 bases at V and 4 bases at J, with 10 bases between the two ends. The DNA for the CDR3 is TGTGCCAGCAGTGGAGACTTGGGCACTGAAGCTTTCTTT. Translation gives CASSGDLGTEAFF.

The sample holds one count of this clone. This sequence joins TRBV5-1 and TRBJ2-7, with 8 bases aligning to TRBD1. The CDR3 covers 15 residues. Germline V lookup: CDR1 SGHRS, CDR2 YFSETQ. J gave up 4 bases and V 0 bases, and 6 bases lay outside the gene matches. The CDR3 loop reads CASSLGGTGLYEQYF. The CDR3 nucleotides read TGCGCCAGCAGCTTGGGAGGGACAGGATTATACGAGCAGTACTTC.

Comment on this clone: A clone one base away is much larger, so this may be a read error. Other DNA sequences of this sample code for an identical CDR3. This chain uses TRBV5-4 with TRBJ2-5; D not resolved. Germline values: CDR1 SGHNT, CDR2 YYREEE (reference sequence). The CDR3 loop spans 14 amino acids. Trimming left V 0 bases short and J 5 bases short, with 11 bases between. The CDR3 loop reads CASSLVGAGETQYF. The CDR3 DNA reads as TGTGCCAGCAGCTTGGTAGGTGCCGGGGAGACCCAGTACTTC.

V usage is TRBV5-1 and J usage is TRBJ2-7, with D unclear. Germline-derived CDR1 and CDR2 are SGHRS and YFSETQ. This CDR3 region has 11 residues. Trimming cost V 2 bases and J 5 bases, with 5 bases left between them. This chain's CDR3 is CASSFLDEQYF. In DNA, the CDR3 is TGCGCCAGCAGCTTCCTGGACGAGCAGTACTTC.

J is TRBJ1-1 and V is TRBV30, with a weak D call TRBD1 (6 bases). Germline CDR1 GTSNPN, CDR2 SVGIG (reference sequence). V was cut by 4 bases and J by 2 bases, with 20 bases left in between. There are 16 residues in the CDR3. The CDR3 here is CAWTNRGRGYNTEAFF. As DNA, the CDR3 is TGTGCCTGGACCAATCGGGGCAGGGGCTACAACACTGAAGCTTTCTTT.

This clone was detected many times. J is TRBJ2-2 and V is TRBV20-1; 9 bases are a match to TRBD2. The CDR3 is 15 amino acids. V was clipped by 6 bases and J by 0 bases; unmatched bases: 5. Germline loops: CDR1 DFQATT, CDR2 SNEGSKA (reference sequence). In DNA form, the CDR3 reads TGCAGTGCACCAACTAGCGGGCCGAACACCGGGGAGCTGTTTTTT. It encodes CSAPTSGPNTGELFF.

This clone appeared many times. The chain recombines TRBV20-1 with TRBJ2-3; 7 bases match TRBD2. Germline V CDR1 and CDR2: DFQATT, SNEGSKA (reference sequence). After removal of 0 bases from V and 2 bases from J, the junction contained 8 bases not matched to a gene. The CDR3 has 16 residues. The CDR3 nucleotides read TGCAGTGCTAGAGACCCACCGGGACTATCCACAGATACGCAGTATTTT. Residues: CSARDPPGLSTDTQYF.

On this clone: Germline and junction disagree at one end, which may indicate a read error. The V gene is TRBV20-1, the J gene TRBJ2-5, with 15 bases identical to TRBD2. CDR1 DFQATT and CDR2 SNEGSKA come from the germline V gene (reference sequence). The CDR3 consists of 17 residues. CDR3 residues: CSASHRTSGRGQETQYF. The CDR3 DNA follows: TGCAGTGCTAGCCATCGGACTAGCGGGAGGGGGCAAGAGACACAGTACTTC.

This clone is judged medium-sized. The chain couples TRBV4-1 to TRBJ1-4; 7 nucleotides line up with TRBD1. Unmatched junction bases numbered 6, after V lost 1 base and J lost 7 bases. The CDR3 covers 15 residues. Germline CDR1 MGHRA, CDR2 YSYEKL. The DNA of the CDR3 is TGCGCCAGCAGCCAAGTCGGGACAGTGAGTGAAAAACTGTTTTTT. This gives the protein CASSQVGTVSEKLFF.

The genes are TRBV20-1 and TRBJ1-1, with D tentatively TRBD1 (5 bases). The CDR3 has 11 residues. Germline assignment: CDR1 DFQATT and CDR2 SNEGSKA (reference sequence). V lost 1 base and J 6 bases, leaving 6 bases between the germline ends. The CDR3 nucleotides are TGCAGTGCTAGAGTAGGGGCTGAAGCTTTCTTT. It translates to CSARVGAEAFF.